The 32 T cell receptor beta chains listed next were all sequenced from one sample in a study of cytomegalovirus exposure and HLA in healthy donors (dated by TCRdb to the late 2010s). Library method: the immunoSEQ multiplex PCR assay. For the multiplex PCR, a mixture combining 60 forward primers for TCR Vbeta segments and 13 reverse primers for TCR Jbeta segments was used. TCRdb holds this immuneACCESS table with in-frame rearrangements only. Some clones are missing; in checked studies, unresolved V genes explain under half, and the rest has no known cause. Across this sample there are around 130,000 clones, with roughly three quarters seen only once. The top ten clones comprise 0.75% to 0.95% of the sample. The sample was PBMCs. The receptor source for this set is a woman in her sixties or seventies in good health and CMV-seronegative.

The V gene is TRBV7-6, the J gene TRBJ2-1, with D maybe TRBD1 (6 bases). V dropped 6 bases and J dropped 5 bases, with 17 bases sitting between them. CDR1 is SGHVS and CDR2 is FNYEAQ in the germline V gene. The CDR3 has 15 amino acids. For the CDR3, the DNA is TGTGCCAGCAGGATGGACAGCCGTCCGAACAATGAGCAGTTCTTC. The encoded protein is CASRMDSRPNNEQFF.

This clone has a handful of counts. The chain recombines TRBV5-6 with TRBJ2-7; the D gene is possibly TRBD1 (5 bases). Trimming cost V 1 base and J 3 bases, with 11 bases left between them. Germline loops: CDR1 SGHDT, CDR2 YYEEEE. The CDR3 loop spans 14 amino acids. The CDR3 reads CASSLTGGIYEQYF. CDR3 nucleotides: TGTGCCAGCAGCTTGACAGGCGGAATCTACGAGCAGTACTTC.

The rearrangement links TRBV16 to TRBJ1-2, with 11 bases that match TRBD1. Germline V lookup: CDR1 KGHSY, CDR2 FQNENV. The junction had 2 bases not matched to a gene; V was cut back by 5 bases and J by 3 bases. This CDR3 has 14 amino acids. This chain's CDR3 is CASSGQGADYGYTF. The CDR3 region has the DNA TGTGCCAGCAGCGGACAGGGGGCTGACTATGGCTACACCTTC.

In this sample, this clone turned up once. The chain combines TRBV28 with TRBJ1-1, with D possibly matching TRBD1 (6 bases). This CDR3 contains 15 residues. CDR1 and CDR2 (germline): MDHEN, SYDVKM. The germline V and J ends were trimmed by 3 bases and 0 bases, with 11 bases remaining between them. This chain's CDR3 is CASSFGGALNTEAFF. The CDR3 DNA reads TGTGCCAGCAGTTTTGGGGGGGCGCTGAACACTGAAGCTTTCTTT.

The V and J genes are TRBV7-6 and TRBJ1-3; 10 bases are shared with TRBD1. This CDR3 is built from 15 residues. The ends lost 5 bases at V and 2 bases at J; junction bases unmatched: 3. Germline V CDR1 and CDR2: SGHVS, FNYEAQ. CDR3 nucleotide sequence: TGTGCCAGCAGCCCTGACAGGGGGCCTGGAAACACCATATATTTT. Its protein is CASSPDRGPGNTIYF. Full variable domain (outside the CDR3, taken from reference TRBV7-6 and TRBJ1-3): GAGVSQSPRYKVTKRGQDVALRCDPISGHVSLYWYRQALGQGPEFLTYFNYEAQQDKSGLPNDRFSAERPEGSISTLTIQRTEQRDSAMYRCASSPDRGPGNTIYFGEGSWLTVV.

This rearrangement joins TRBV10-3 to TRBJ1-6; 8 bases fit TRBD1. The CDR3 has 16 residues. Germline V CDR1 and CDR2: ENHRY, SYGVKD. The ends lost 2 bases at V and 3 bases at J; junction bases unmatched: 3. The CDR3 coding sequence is TGTGCCATCAGTGAGGACAGGGGCAACTATAATTCACCCCTCCACTTT. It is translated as CAISEDRGNYNSPLHF.

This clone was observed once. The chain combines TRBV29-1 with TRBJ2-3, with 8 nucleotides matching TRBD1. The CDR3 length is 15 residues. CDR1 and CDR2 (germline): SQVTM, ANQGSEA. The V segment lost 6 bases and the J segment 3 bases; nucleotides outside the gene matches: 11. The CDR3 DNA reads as TGCAGCGTAGAAAAGACAGGGGCCCGAACAGATACGCAGTATTTT. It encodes CSVEKTGARTDTQYF.

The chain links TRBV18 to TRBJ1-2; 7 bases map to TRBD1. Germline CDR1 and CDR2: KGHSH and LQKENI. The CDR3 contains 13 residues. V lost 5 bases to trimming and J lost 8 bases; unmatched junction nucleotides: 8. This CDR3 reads CASSAGTALGYTF. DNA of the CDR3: TGTGCCAGCTCAGCCGGGACAGCACTGGGCTACACCTTC.

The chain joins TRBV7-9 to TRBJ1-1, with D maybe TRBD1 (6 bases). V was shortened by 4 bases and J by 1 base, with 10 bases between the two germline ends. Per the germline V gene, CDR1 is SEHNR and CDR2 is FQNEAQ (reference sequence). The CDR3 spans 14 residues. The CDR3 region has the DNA TGTGCCAGCAGCTCGGGACACCAGAACACTGAAGCTTTCTTT. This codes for CASSSGHQNTEAFF.

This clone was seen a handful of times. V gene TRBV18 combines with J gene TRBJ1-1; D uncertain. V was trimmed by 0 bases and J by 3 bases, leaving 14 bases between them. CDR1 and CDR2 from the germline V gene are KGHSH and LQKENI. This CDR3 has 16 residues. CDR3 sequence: CASSPPVRAIDTEAFF. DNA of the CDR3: TGTGCCAGCTCACCACCAGTCCGCGCGATAGACACTGAAGCTTTCTTT.

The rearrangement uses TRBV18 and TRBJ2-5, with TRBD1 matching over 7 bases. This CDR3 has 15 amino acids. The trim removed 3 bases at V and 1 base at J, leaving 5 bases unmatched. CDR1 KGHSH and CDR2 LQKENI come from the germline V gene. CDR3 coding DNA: TGTGCCAGCTCACCGACACAGGGGACCCAAGAGACCCAGTACTTC. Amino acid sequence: CASSPTQGTQETQYF. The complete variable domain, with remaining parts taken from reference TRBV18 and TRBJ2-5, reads NAGVMQNPRHLVRRRGQEARLRCSPMKGHSHVYWYRQLPEEGLKFMVYLQKENIIDESGMPKERFSAEFPKEGPSILRIQQVVRGDSAAYFCASSPTQGTQETQYFGPGTRLLVL.

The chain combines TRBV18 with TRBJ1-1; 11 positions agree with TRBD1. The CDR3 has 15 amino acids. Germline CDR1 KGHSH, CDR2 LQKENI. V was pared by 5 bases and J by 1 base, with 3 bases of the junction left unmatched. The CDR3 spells CASSSGQGENTEAFF. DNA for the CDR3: TGTGCCAGCTCATCGGGACAGGGGGAGAACACTGAAGCTTTCTTT. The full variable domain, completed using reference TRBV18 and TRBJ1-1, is NAGVMQNPRHLVRRRGQEARLRCSPMKGHSHVYWYRQLPEEGLKFMVYLQKENIIDESGMPKERFSAEFPKEGPSILRIQQVVRGDSAAYFCASSSGQGENTEAFFGQGTRLTVV.

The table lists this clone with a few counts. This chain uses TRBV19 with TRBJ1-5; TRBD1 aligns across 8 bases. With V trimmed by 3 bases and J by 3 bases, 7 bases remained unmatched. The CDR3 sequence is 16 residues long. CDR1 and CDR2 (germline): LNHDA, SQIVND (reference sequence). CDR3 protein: CASSMDGTGFNQPQHF. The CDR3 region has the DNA TGTGCCAGTAGTATGGATGGGACAGGTTTCAATCAGCCCCAGCATTTT.

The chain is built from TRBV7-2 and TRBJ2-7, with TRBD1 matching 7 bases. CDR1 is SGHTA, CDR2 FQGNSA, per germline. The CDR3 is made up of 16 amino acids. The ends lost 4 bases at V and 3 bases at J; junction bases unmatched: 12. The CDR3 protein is CASSSARGSTRYEQYF. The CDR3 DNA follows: TGTGCCAGCAGCTCGGCCAGGGGGTCCACCCGCTACGAGCAGTACTTC.

The CDR3 is CASSRGQSYNEQFF. CDR3 coding DNA: TGTGCCAGCAGCCGAGGACAGTCCTACAATGAGCAGTTCTTC. The chain carries TRBV7-9 and TRBJ2-1, with D perhaps TRBD1 (6 bases). V lost 5 bases and J 1 base, leaving 9 bases between the germline ends. Germline V gene lookup returns CDR1 SEHNR and CDR2 FQNEAQ (reference sequence). CDR3 length: 14 amino acids.

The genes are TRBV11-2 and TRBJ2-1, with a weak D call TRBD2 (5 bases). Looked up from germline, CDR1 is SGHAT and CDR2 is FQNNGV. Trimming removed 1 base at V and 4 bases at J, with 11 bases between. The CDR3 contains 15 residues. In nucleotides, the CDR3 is TGTGCCAGCAGCTTAGCAAGGGAGACTTACAATGAGCAGTTCTTC. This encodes CASSLARETYNEQFF. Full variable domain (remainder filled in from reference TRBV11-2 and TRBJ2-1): EAGVAQSPRYKIIEKRQSVAFWCNPISGHATLYWYQQILGQGPKLLIQFQNNGVVDDSQLPKDRFSAERLKGVDSTLKIQPAKLEDSAVYLCASSLARETYNEQFFGPGTRLTVL.

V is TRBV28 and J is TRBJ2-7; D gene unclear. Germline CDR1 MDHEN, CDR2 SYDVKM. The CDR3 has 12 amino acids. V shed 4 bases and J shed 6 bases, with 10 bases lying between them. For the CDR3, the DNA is TGTGCCAGCAGTTCCCCCCCCTCCGAGCAGTACTTC. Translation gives CASSSPPSEQYF.

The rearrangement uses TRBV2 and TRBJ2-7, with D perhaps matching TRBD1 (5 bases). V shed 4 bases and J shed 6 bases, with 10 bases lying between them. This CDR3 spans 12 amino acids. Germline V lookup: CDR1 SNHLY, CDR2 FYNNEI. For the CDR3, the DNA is TGTGCCAGCAGTGGACAGTCCACCGAGCAGTACTTC. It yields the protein CASSGQSTEQYF. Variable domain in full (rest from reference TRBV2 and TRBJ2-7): EPEVTQTPSHQVTQMGQEVILRCVPISNHLYFYWYRQILGQKVEFLVSFYNNEISEKSEIFDDQFSVERPDGSNFTLKIRSTKLEDSAMYFCASSGQSTEQYFGPGTRLTVT.

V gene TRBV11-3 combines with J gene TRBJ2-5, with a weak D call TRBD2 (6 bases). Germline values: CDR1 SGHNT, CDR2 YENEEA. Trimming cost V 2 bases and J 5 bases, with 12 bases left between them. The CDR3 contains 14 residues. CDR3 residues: CASSLLAEAETQYF. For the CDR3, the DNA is TGTGCCAGCAGCTTATTAGCGGAAGCGGAGACCCAGTACTTC.

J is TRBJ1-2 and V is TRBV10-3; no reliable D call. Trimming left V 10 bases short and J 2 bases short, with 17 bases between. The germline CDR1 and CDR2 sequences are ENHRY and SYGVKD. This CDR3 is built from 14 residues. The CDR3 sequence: CATQAGQINYGYTF. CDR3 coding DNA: TGTGCCACCCAGGCAGGTCAAATAAACTATGGCTACACCTTC.

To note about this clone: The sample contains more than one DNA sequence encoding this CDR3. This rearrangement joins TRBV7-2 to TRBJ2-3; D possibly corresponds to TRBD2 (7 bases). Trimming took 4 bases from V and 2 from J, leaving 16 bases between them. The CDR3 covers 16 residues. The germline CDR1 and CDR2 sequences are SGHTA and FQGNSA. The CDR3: CASSSGGVGFTDTQYF. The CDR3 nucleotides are TGTGCCAGCAGCTCGGGGGGCGTGGGCTTCACAGATACGCAGTATTTT.

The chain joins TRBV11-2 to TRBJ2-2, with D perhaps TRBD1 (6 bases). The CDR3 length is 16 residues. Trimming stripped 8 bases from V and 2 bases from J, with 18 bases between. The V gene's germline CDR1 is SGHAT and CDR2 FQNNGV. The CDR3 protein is CASPKERDINTGELFF. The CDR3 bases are TGTGCCAGCCCGAAAGAACGGGACATCAACACCGGGGAGCTGTTTTTT. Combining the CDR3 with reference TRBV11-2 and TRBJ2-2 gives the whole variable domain EAGVAQSPRYKIIEKRQSVAFWCNPISGHATLYWYQQILGQGPKLLIQFQNNGVVDDSQLPKDRFSAERLKGVDSTLKIQPAKLEDSAVYLCASPKERDINTGELFFGEGSRLTVL.

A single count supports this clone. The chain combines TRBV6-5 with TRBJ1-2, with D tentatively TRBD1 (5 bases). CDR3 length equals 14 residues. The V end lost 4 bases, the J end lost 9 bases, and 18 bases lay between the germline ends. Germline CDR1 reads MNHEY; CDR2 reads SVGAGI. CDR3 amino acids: CASSSPGGGRRYTF. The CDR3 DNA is TGTGCCAGCAGTTCCCCCGGGGGGGGTAGGCGCTACACCTTC.

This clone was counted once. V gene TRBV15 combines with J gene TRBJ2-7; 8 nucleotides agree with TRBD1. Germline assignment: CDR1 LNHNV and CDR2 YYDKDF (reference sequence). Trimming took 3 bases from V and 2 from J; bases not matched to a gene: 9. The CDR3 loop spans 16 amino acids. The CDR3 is CATSRLWGTGAYEQYF. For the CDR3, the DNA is TGTGCCACCAGCAGGCTCTGGGGGACAGGAGCCTACGAGCAGTACTTC.

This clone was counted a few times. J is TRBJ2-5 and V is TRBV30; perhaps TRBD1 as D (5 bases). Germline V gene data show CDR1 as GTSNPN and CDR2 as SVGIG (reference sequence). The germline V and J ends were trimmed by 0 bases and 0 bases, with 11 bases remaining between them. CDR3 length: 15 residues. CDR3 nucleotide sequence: TGTGCCTGGAGTGTACAAGGGGTGTACCAAGAGACCCAGTACTTC. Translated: CAWSVQGVYQETQYF.

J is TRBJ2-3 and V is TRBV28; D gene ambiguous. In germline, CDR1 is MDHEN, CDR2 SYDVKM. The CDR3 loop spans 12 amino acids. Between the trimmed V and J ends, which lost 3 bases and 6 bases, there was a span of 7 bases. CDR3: CASSFFSDTQYF. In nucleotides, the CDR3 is TGTGCCAGCAGTTTCTTTTCCGATACGCAGTATTTT.

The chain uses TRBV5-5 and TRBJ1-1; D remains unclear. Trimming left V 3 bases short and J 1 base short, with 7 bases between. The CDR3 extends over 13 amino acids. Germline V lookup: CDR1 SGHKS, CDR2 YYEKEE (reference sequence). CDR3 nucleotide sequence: TGTGCCAGCAGCTCCTATCCGAACACTGAAGCTTTCTTT. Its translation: CASSSYPNTEAFF.

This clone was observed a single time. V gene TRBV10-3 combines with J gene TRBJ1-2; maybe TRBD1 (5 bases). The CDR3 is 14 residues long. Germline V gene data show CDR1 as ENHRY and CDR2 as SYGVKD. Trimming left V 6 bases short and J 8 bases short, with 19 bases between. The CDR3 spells CAIRPVSGGWGYTF. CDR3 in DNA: TGTGCCATCAGACCCGTCAGCGGGGGTTGGGGCTACACCTTC.

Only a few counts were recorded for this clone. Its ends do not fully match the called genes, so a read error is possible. The CDR3 reads CSSSLFGQGGNEQFF. CDR3 in DNA: TGTTCCAGCAGCTTATTTGGACAGGGGGGCAATGAGCAGTTCTTC. The chain links TRBV7-9 to TRBJ2-1; the match to TRBD1 covers 10 bases. The CDR3 sequence is 15 residues long. Germline values: CDR1 SEHNR, CDR2 FQNEAQ (reference sequence).

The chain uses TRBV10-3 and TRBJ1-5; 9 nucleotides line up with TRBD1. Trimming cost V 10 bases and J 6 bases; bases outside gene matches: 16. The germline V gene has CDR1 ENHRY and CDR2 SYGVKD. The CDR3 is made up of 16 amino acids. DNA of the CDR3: TGTGCCACCTCCAGTTTCCCGGGACAGGGTGGTCAGCCCCAGCATTTT. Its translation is CATSSFPGQGGQPQHF.

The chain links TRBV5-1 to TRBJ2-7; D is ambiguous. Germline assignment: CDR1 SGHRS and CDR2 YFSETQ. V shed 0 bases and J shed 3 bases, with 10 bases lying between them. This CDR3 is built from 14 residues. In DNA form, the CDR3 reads TGCGCCAGCAGCTTGGAGCGCAGAAGCTACGAGCAGTACTTC. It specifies CASSLERRSYEQYF.

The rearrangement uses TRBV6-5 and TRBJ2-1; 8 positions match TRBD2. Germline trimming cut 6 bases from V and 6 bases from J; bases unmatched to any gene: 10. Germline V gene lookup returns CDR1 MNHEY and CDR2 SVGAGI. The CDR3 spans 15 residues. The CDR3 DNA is TGTGCCAGCAGAAAGTTAACGGGGGGGATCAATGAGCAGTTCTTC. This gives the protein CASRKLTGGINEQFF.